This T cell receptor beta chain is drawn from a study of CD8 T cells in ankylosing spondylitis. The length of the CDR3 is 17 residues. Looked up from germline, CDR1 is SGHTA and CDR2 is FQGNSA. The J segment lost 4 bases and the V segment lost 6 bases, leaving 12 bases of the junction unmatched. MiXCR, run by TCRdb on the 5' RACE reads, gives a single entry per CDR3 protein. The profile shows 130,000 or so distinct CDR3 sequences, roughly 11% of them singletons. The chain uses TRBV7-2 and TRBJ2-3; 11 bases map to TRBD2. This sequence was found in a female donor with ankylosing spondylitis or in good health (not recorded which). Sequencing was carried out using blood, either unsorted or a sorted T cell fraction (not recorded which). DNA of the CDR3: TGTGCCAGCAGTTTTCTAGCGGGAGGAGGGAGGGCAGATACGCAGTATTTT. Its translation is CASSFLAGGGRADTQYF. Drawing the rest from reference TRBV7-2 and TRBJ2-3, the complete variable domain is GAGVSQSPSNKVTEKGKDVELRCDPISGHTALYWYRQSLGQGLEFLIYFQGNSAPDKSGLPSDRFSAERTGGSVSTLTIQRTQQEDSAVYLCASSFLAGGGRADTQYFGPGTRLTVL.